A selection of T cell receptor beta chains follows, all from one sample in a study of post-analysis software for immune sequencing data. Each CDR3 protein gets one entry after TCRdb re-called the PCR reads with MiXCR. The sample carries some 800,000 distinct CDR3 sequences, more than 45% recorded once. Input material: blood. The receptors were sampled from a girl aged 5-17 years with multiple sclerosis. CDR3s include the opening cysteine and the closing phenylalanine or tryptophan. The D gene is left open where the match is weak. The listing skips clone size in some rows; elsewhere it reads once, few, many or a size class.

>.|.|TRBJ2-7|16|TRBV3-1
CASSLRFGRGLDEQYF
TGTGCCAGCAGCCTAAGATTTGGCAGGGGATTAGACGAGCAGTACTTC
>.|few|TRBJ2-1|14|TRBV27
CASSAGTPRPEQFF
TGTGCCAGCAGTGCGGGGACACCTCGACCTGAGCAGTTCTTC
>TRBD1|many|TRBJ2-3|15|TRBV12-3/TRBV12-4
CASSPGQGGTDTQYF
TGTGCCAGCAGCCCTGGACAGGGCGGCACAGATACGCAGTATTTT
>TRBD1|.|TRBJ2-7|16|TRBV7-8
CASSSRTGGTSYEQYF
TGTGCCAGCAGCTCCCGGACAGGGGGCACTTCCTACGAGCAGTACTTC
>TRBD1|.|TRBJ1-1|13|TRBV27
CATTGQGDTEAFF
TGTGCCACCACCGGACAGGGGGACACTGAAGCTTTCTTT
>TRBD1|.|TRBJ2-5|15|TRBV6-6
CASNAPGQGQETQYF
TGTGCCAGCAACGCGCCGGGACAGGGGCAAGAGACCCAGTACTTC
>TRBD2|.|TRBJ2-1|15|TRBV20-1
CSAALSGRPYNEQFF
TGCAGTGCTGCCCTTAGCGGGAGACCCTACAATGAGCAGTTCTTC
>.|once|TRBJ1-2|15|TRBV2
CARLESGAEVYGYTF
TGTGCCAGACTTGAGAGTGGGGCCGAAGTCTATGGCTACACCTTC
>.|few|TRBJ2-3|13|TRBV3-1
CASSQYGVGTQYF
TGTGCCAGCAGCCAATACGGAGTGGGTACGCAGTATTTT
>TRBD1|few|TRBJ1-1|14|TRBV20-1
CSAKDIRGHTEAFF
TGCAGTGCAAAAGATATCAGGGGGCACACTGAAGCTTTCTTT
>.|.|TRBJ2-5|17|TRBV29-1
CSVEDLGDNREMDAQYF
TGCAGCGTTGAAGATCTTGGGGATAACAGGGAGATGGATGCCCAGTACTTC
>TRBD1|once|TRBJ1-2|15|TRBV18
CASSRLEQGVDGYTF
TGTGCCAGCTCACGACTCGAACAGGGGGTCGATGGCTACACCTTC
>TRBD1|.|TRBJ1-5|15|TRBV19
CASSRDRYSNQPQHF
TGTGCCAGTAGTCGGGACAGATATAGCAATCAGCCCCAGCATTTT
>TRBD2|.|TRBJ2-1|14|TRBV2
CASSGLAGLNERFF
TGTGCCAGCAGCGGACTAGCGGGACTCAATGAGCGGTTCTTC
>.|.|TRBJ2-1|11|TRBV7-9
CASYYANEQFF
TGTGCCAGCTACTATGCGAATGAGCAGTTCTTC
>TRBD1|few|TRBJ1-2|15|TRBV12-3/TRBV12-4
CASNTRDRGKDGYTF
TGTGCCAGCAACACCCGGGACAGGGGAAAGGATGGCTACACCTTC
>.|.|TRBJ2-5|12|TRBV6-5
CASSPGDETQYF
TGTGCCAGCAGCCCAGGAGATGAGACCCAGTACTTC
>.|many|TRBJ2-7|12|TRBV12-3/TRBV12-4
CASSLRSYEQYF
TGTGCCAGCAGCTTAAGGTCCTACGAGCAGTACTTC
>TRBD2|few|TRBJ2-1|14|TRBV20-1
CSARASGGPLEQFF
TGCAGTGCTAGAGCCAGCGGGGGACCCCTTGAGCAGTTCTTC
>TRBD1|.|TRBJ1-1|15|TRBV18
CASSPGQGARTEAFF
TGTGCCAGCTCACCGGGACAGGGGGCGCGGACTGAAGCTTTCTTT
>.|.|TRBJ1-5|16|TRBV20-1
CSALTSLGGSNQPQHF
TGCAGTGCTTTAACGTCTCTTGGGGGTAGCAATCAGCCCCAGCATTTT
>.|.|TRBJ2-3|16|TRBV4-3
CASSQDARAVTDTQYF
TGCGCCAGCAGCCAAGATGCACGGGCGGTCACAGATACGCAGTATTTT
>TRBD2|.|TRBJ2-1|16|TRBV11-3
CASSLRALAGLNEQFF
TGTGCCAGCAGCTTAAGGGCACTAGCGGGACTCAATGAGCAGTTCTTC
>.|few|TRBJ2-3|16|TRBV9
CASSVARSGSTDTQYF
TGTGCCAGCAGCGTAGCTAGGAGCGGTAGCACAGATACGCAGTATTTT
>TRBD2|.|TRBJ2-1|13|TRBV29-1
CSVAGRSHNEQFF
TGCAGCGTAGCGGGAAGATCACACAATGAGCAGTTCTTC
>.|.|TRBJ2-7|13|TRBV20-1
CSARVGGGYEQYF
TGCAGTGCTAGAGTCGGAGGGGGCTACGAGCAGTACTTC
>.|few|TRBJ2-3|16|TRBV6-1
CASSRQGAGFSDTQYF
TGTGCCAGCAGCCGCCAGGGAGCTGGGTTTTCAGATACGCAGTATTTT
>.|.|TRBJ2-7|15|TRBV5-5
CASSMSTGLGYEQYF
TGTGCCAGCAGCATGAGTACGGGCTTGGGCTACGAGCAGTACTTC
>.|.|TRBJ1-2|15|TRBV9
CASSLLLRGGYGYTF
TGTGCCAGCAGCCTCCTCCTCAGGGGAGGGTATGGCTACACCTTC
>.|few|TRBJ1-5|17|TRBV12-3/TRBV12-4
CASSYTLGGVTNQPQHF
TGTGCCAGCAGTTACACCCTAGGGGGGGTTACGAATCAGCCCCAGCATTTT
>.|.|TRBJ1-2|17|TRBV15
CATSRDRTVSANYGYTF
TGTGCCACCAGCAGAGACCGGACAGTCTCCGCGAACTATGGCTACACCTTC
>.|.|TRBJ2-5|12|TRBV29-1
CSVCCRGETQYF
TGCAGCGTTTGTTGCAGAGGGGAGACCCAGTACTTC
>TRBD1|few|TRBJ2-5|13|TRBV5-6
CASSVDRAHQQYF
TGTGCCAGCAGCGTGGACAGGGCCCACCAGCAGTACTTC
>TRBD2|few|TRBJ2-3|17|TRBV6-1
CASRSVGTSGIPDTQYF
TGTGCCAGCAGATCAGTGGGGACTAGCGGGATCCCCGATACGCAGTATTTT
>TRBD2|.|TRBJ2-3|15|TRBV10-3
CAIRRTSGSTDTQYF
TGTGCCATCAGAAGGACTAGCGGGTCGACAGATACGCAGTATTTT
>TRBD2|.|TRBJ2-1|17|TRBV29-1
CSVEGLAAPNSYNEQFF
TGCAGCGTCGAGGGACTAGCGGCTCCCAACTCCTACAATGAGCAGTTCTTC